The present entry profiles one T cell receptor beta chain with its context. Its antigen is not identified. This sample is part of a study of cytomegalovirus exposure and HLA in healthy donors. Study findings and constraints: Reported performance of the classifier showed diagnosis of cytomegalovirus status with high specificity and sensitivity. Specific recognition of CMV antigens was confirmed in vitro for a few chains (all CMV-associated). Subsequent analysis revealed that first-cohort TCR clusters tended to co-occur in the approximately 120 validation repertoires.

The germline V gene has CDR1 MNHEY and CDR2 SVGAGI. The CDR3 totals 13 residues. Trimming removed 4 bases from V and 8 bases from J, with 11 bases in between. Assay: immunoSEQ multiplex PCR; the TCRdb copy retains only in-frame clones and omits some. The data show about 150,000 clones, about 91% seen once. The V gene is TRBV6-5, the J gene TRBJ1-4; D remains unclear. The receptor comes from a woman aged 18-35 years in good health and CMV-seropositive. Sequenced sample: PBMCs. As DNA, the CDR3 is TGTGCCAGCAGTTTGGTCGTCCGGGAAAAACTGTTTTTT. Translation gives CASSLVVREKLFF.